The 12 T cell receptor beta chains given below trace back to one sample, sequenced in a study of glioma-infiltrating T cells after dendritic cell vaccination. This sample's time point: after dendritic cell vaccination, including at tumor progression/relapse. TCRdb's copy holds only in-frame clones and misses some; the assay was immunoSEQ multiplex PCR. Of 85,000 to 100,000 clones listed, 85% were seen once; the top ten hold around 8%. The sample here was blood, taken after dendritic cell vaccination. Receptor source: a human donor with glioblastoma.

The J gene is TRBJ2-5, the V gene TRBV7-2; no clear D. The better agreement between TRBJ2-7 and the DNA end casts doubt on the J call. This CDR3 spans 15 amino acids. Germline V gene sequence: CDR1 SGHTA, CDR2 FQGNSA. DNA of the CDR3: TGTGCCAGCAGTCAAACGCGAAGTTCGCTCCGCGAGCAGTACTTC. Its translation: CASSQTRSSLREQYF.

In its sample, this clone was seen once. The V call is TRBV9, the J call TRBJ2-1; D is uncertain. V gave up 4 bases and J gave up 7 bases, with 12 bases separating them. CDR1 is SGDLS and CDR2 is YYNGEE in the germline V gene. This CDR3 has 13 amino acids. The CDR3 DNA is TGTGCCAGCAGCACCTCCCTCCGGAATGAGCAGTTCTTC. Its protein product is CASSTSLRNEQFF. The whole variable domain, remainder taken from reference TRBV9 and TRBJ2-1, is DSGVTQTPKHLITATGQRVTLRCSPRSGDLSVYWYQQSLDQGLQFLIQYYNGEERAKGNILERFSAQQFPDLHSELNLSSLELGDSALYFCASSTSLRNEQFFGPGTRLTVL.

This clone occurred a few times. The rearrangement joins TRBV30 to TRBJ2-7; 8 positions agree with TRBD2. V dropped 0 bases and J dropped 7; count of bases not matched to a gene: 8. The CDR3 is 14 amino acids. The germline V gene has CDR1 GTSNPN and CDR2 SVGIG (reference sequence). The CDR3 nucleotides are TGTGCCTGGAGTGTGGGGCTAGCGGGTCGAGAGCAGTACTTC. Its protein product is CAWSVGLAGREQYF.

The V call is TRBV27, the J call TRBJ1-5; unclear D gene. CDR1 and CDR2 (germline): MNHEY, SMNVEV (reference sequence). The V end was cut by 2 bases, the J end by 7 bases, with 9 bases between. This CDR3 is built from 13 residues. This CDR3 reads CASSLAVSQPQHF. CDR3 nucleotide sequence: TGTGCCAGCAGTTTAGCAGTATCCCAGCCCCAGCATTTT.

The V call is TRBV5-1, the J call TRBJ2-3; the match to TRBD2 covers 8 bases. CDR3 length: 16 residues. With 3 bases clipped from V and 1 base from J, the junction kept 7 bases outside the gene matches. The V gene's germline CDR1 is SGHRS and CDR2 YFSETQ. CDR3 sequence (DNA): TGCGCCAGCAGCTCCAATAGCGGGGCTCGCACAGATACGCAGTATTTT. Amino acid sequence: CASSSNSGARTDTQYF.

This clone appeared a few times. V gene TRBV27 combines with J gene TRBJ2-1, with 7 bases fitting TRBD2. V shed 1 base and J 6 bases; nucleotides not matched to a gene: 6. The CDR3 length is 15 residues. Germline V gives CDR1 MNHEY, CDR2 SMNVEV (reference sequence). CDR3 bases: TGTGCCAGCAGTTTATTCGGGAGGACCCTCAATGAGCAGTTCTTC. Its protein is CASSLFGRTLNEQFF.

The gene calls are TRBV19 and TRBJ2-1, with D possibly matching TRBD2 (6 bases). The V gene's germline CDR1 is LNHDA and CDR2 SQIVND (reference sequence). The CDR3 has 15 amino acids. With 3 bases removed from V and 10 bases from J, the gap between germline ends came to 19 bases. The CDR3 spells CASSIETIGSGEQFF. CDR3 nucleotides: TGTGCCAGTAGTATCGAAACTATCGGGAGCGGGGAGCAGTTCTTC.

The CDR3: CAISAGLDTDTQYF. As DNA, the CDR3 is TGTGCCATCAGTGCGGGACTAGACACAGATACGCAGTATTTT. The genes are TRBV10-3 and TRBJ2-3, with 8 bases matching TRBD2. V was pared by 4 bases and J by 2 bases, with 2 bases of the junction left unmatched. The CDR3 loop spans 14 amino acids. Germline values: CDR1 ENHRY, CDR2 SYGVKD.

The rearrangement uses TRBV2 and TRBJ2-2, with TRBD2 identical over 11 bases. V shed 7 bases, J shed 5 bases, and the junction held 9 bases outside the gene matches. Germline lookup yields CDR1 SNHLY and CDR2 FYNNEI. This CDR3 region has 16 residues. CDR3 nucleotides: TGTGCCAGCAACGTAGCGGGGGGGCGTGGGACCGGGGAGCTGTTTTTT. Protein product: CASNVAGGRGTGELFF.

CDR3 sequence reads: CASSPTGVNQPQHF. As DNA, the CDR3 is TGTGCCAGCAGTCCGACAGGGGTCAATCAGCCCCAGCATTTT. The chain links TRBV6-4 to TRBJ1-5; 8 positions agree with TRBD1. Germline values: CDR1 MRHNA, CDR2 SNTAGT. V shed 5 bases and J 3 bases; nucleotides not matched to a gene: 3. CDR3 length: 14 amino acids.

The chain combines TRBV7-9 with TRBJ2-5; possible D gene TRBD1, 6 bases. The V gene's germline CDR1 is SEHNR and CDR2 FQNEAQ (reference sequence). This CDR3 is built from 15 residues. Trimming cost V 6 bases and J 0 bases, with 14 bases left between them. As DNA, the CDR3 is TGTGCCAGCAGGTCAGGGGACCCCGACCAAGAGACCCAGTACTTC. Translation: CASRSGDPDQETQYF.

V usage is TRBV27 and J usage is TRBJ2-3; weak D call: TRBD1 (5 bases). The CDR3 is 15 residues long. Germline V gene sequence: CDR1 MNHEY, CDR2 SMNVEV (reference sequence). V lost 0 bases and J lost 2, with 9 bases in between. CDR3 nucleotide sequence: TGTGCCAGCAGTTTATCTACAGGCCACACAGATACGCAGTATTTT. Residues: CASSLSTGHTDTQYF.